Given below is one T cell receptor beta chain in context. Survey-level TCR beta sequencing used the immunoSEQ assay. Produced via immunoSEQ multiplex PCR; TCRdb's table is partial and in-frame only. The sample yields tens of thousands of clones, 80% to 95% seen once. Trimming cost V 4 bases and J 2 bases, with 12 bases left between them. This CDR3 region has 13 residues. The germline V gene has CDR1 DFQATT and CDR2 SNEGSKA (reference sequence). The sample consisted of PBMCs. The chain carries TRBV20-1 and TRBJ2-7; possibly TRBD1 for D (6 bases). This TCR was recovered from a man aged 35 to 55 with rheumatoid arthritis. DNA for the CDR3: TGCAGTGCTATTGAGGACAGTCCCTACGAGCAGTACTTC. This codes for CSAIEDSPYEQYF.